Reported below is one TCR beta chain. V lost 7 bases to trimming and J lost 4 bases, with 20 bases between them. CDR1 LNHDA and CDR2 SQIVND come from the germline V gene (reference sequence). CDR3 length: 16 amino acids. Data came from immunoSEQ multiplex PCR; TCRdb stores just in-frame clones and leaves some out. The sample lists about 84,000 clones, 84% occurring once. This sample is drawn from a study of OX40 agonist ivuxolimab in advanced cancers. V and J are TRBV19 and TRBJ1-3; D gene uncertain. The sequence derives from an adult with an advanced solid tumor such as melanoma, head and neck, liver or kidney cancer. Specimen: CD4+ or CD8+ T cells sorted from blood, collected in a trial of the OX40 agonist ivuxolimab. CDR3: CASTRPSPSAGNTIYF. CDR3 coding DNA: TGTGCCAGTACTAGGCCGTCCCCGTCCGCAGGAAACACCATATATTTT.